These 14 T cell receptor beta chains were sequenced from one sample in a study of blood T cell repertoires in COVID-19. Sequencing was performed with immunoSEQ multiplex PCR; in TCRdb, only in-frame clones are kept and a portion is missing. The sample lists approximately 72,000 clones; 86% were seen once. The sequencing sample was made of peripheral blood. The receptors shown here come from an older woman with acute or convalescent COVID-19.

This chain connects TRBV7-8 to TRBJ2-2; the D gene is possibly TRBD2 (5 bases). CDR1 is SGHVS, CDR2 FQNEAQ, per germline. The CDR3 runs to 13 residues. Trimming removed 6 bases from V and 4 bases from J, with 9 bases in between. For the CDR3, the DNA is TGTGCCAGCAGTCGAGGACTCACCGGGGAGCTGTTTTTT. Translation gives CASSRGLTGELFF.

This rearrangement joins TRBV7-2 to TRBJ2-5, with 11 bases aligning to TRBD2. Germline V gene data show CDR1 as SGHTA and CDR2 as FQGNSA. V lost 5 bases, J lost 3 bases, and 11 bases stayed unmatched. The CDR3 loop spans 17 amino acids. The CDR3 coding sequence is TGTGCCAGCAGCACAGGTAGACTAGCGGGGACCGAAGAGACCCAGTACTTC. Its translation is CASSTGRLAGTEETQYF.

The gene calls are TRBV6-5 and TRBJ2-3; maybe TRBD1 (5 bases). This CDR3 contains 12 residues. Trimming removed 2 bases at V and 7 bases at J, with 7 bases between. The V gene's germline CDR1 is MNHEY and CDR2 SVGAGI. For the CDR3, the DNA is TGTGCCAGCAGTTACAGGGGTCATACGCAGTATTTT. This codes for CASSYRGHTQYF.

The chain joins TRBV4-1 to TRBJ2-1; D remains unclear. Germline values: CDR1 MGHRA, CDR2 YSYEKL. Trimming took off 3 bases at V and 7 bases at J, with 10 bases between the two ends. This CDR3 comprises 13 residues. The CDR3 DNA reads TGCGCCAGCAGCCAGGCCGTGACTAATGAGCAGTTCTTC. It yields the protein CASSQAVTNEQFF.

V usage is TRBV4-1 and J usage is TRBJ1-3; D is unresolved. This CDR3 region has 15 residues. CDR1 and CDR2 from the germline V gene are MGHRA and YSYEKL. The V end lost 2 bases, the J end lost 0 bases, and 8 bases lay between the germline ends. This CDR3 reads CASSQTVSSGNTIYF. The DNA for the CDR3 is TGCGCCAGCAGCCAAACGGTGAGCTCTGGAAACACCATATATTTT.

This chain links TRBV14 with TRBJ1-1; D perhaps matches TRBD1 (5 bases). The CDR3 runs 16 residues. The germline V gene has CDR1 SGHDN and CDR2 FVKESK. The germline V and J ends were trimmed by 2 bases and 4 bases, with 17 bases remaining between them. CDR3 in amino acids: CASSQRAGRTSTEAFF. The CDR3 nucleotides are TGTGCCAGCAGCCAACGGGCAGGGCGGACGAGCACTGAAGCTTTCTTT.

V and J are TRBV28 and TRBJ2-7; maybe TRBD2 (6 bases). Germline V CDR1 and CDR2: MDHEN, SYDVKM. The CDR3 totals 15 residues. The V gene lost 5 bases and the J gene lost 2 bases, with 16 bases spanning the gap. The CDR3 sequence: CASSPRGDFPYEQYF. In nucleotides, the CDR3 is TGTGCCAGCAGTCCCCGCGGGGACTTTCCCTACGAGCAGTACTTC.

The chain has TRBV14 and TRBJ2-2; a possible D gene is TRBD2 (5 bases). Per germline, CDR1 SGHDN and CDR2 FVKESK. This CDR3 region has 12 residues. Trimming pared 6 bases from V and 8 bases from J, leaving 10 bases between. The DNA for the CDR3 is TGTGCCAGCAGACGGGGAACGGGGGAGCTGTTTTTT. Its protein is CASRRGTGELFF.

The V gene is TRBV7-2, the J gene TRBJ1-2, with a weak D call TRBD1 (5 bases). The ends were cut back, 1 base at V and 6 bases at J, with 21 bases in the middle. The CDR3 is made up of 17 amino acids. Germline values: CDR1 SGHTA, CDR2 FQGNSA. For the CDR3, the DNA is TGTGCCAGCAGCTTAGAGTTACGCGTCGAGGTCAGGGATGGCTACACCTTC. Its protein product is CASSLELRVEVRDGYTF. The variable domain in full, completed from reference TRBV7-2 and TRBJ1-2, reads GAGVSQSPSNKVTEKGKDVELRCDPISGHTALYWYRQSLGQGLEFLIYFQGNSAPDKSGLPSDRFSAERTGGSVSTLTIQRTQQEDSAVYLCASSLELRVEVRDGYTFGSGTRLTVV.

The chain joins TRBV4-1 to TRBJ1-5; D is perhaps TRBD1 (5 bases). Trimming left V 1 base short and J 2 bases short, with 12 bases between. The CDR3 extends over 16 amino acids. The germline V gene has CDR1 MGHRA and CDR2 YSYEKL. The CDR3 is CASSQAGLGGNQPQHF. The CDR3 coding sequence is TGCGCCAGCAGCCAAGCAGGGCTGGGCGGCAATCAGCCCCAGCATTTT.

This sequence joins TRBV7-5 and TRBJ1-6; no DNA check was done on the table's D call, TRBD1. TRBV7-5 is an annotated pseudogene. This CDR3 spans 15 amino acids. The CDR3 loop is CARSLIQGCCSPLHF. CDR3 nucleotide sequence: TGTGCCAGAAGCTTAATACAGGGATGTTGTTCACCCCTCCACTTT.

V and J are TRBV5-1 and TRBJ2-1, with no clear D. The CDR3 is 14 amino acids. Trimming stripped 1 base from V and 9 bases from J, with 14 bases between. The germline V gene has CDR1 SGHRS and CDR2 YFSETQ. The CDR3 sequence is CASSLRPGFPEQFF. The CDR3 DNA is TGCGCCAGCAGCTTGCGGCCAGGATTTCCTGAGCAGTTCTTC. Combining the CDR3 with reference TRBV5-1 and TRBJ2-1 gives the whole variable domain KAGVTQTPRYLIKTRGQQVTLSCSPISGHRSVSWYQQTPGQGLQFLFEYFSETQRNKGNFPGRFSGRQFSNSRSEMNVSTLELGDSALYLCASSLRPGFPEQFFGPGTRLTVL.

CDR3 nucleotide sequence: TGTGCCAGTAGTATCACAGGGGTCCCTAATGAAAAACTGTTTTTT. Encoded protein: CASSITGVPNEKLFF. The rearrangement links TRBV19 to TRBJ1-4; 7 nucleotides match TRBD1. Germline-derived CDR1 and CDR2 are LNHDA and SQIVND (reference sequence). The ends lost 3 bases at V and 3 bases at J; junction bases unmatched: 4. The CDR3 has 15 amino acids.

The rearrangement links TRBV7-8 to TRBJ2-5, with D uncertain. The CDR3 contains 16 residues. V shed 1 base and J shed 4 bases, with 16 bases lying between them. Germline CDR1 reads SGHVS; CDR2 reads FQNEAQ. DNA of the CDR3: TGTGCCAGCAGCTTAGTTAGTAGGCTTCGCGGAGAGACCCAGTACTTC. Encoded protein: CASSLVSRLRGETQYF.